This entry features one T cell receptor beta chain sequence. Its antigen is unidentified. This specimen comes from a study of blood T cells in healthy people across ages. Study information: Template switching captured about one barcoded beta molecule per two T cells.

Through a sample-barcoded 5' primer and a J-beta primer mix, a second PCR was run for about 6 to 12 cycles. TCRdb re-analysed the 5' RACE reads in MiXCR, keeping a single row per CDR3 protein. The sample includes around 870,000 distinct CDR3 sequences, 25% to 35% of them seen just once. Germline values: CDR1 LGHDT, CDR2 YNNKEL (reference sequence). V was pared by 4 bases and J by 4 bases, with 5 bases of the junction left unmatched. The CDR3 loop spans 14 amino acids. Study-wide results and limits: TCR beta diversity tracked closely with naive T cell percentage. PBMC samples, being unsorted, prevented any conclusive comparison of naive and antigen-experienced cells.

The gene calls are TRBV3-1 and TRBJ1-1, with 8 nucleotides matching TRBD1. The TCR originated in a woman of 80 years or more in good health. Specimen: blood. The CDR3 protein is CASSRETGVTEAFF. CDR3 DNA sequence: TGTGCCAGCAGCCGAGAGACAGGGGTCACTGAAGCTTTCTTT.